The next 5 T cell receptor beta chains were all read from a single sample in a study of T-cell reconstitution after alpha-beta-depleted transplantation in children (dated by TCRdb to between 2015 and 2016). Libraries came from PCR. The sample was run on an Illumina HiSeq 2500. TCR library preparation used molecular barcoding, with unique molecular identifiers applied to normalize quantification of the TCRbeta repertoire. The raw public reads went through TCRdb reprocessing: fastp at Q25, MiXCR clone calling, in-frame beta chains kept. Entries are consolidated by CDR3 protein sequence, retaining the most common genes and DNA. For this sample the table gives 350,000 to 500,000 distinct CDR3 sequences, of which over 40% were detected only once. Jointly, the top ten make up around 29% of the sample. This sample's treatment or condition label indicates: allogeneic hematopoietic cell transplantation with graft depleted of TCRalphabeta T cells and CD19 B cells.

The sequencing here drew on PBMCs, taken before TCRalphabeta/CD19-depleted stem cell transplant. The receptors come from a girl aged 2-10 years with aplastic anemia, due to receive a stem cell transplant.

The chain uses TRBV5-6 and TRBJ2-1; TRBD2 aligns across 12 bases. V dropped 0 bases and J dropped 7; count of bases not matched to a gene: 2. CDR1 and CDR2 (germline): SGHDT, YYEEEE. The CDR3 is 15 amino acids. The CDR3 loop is CASSLASGRVNEQFF. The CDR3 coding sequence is TGTGCCAGCAGCTTGGCTAGCGGGAGGGTAAATGAGCAGTTCTTC.

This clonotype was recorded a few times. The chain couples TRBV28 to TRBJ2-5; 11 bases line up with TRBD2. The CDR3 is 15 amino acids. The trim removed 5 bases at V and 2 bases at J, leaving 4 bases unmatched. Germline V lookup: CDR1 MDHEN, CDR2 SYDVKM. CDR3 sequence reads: CASSRLAGIQETQYF. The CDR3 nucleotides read TGTGCCAGCAGTCGACTAGCGGGGATACAAGAGACCCAGTACTTC.

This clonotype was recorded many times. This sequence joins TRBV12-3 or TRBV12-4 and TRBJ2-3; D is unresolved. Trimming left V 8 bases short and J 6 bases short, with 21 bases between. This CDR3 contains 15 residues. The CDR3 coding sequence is TGTGCCAGCGCATCCTTTGTGGAGTTTGAGGATACGCAGTATTTT. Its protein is CASASFVEFEDTQYF.

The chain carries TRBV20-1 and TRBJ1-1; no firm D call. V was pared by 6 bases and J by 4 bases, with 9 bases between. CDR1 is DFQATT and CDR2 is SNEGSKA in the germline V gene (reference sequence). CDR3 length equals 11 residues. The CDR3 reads CSARLGTEAFF. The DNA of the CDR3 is TGCAGTGCGAGGCTGGGCACTGAAGCTTTCTTT.

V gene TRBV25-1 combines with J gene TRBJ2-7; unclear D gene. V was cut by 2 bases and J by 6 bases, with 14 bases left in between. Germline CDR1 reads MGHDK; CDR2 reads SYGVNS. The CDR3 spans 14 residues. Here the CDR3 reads CASSETAYLREQYF. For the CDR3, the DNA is TGTGCCAGCAGTGAAACAGCTTACCTACGCGAGCAGTACTTC.